The 13 T cell receptor beta chains presented below share a single source sample, sequenced in a study of brain T cells in children with intractable seizures. Generated by immunoSEQ multiplex PCR, the TCRdb table keeps only in-frame clones and is missing some. The sample shows more than 40,000 clones, 80% to 95% of them seen only once. Sequenced material: peripheral blood, taken at surgery. Receptors originate from a girl aged 2-10 years with tuberous sclerosis and intractable seizures.

The rearrangement links TRBV19 to TRBJ1-2, with TRBD1 as a possible D gene (6 bases). The V and J ends lost 7 bases and 4 bases respectively, with 19 bases between them. The CDR3 runs to 15 residues. Per the germline V gene, CDR1 is LNHDA and CDR2 is SQIVND (reference sequence). The chain's CDR3 is CASIPAGGAVYGYTF. The CDR3, as DNA: TGTGCCAGTATCCCTGCGGGGGGCGCGGTCTATGGCTACACCTTC.

This chain uses TRBV2 with TRBJ1-5; TRBD1 might be the D (5 bases). Per the germline V gene, CDR1 is SNHLY and CDR2 is FYNNEI. The CDR3 runs to 14 residues. Trimming shortened V by 5 bases and J by 0 bases, and 8 bases separated the two germline ends. The CDR3 sequence: CASSRDYSNQPQHF. CDR3 coding DNA: TGTGCCAGCAGTCGGGACTATAGCAATCAGCCCCAGCATTTT.

The V and J genes are TRBV4-1 and TRBJ1-5, with TRBD1 identical over 7 bases. CDR1 MGHRA and CDR2 YSYEKL come from the germline V gene. The length of the CDR3 is 15 residues. V shed 4 bases and J 6 bases; nucleotides not matched to a gene: 9. For the CDR3, the DNA is TGCGCCAGCAGCCCCAGACAGGGCGGGGGTCAGCCCCAGCATTTT. The encoded protein is CASSPRQGGGQPQHF.

The chain links TRBV4-1 to TRBJ1-5, with TRBD1 matching 8 bases. The V gene's germline CDR1 is MGHRA and CDR2 YSYEKL. V trimming: 0 bases; J trimming: 8 bases; junction bases outside the gene matches: 6. The CDR3 has 15 residues. The CDR3 DNA follows: TGCGCCAGCAGCCAAGATCTCAGGGGGCAGGAGCCCCAGCATTTT. Translation gives CASSQDLRGQEPQHF.

V is TRBV5-8 and J is TRBJ1-6; weak D call: TRBD1 (6 bases). The CDR3 has 17 amino acids. The germline V gene encodes CDR1 SGHTS and CDR2 YDEGEE. Trimming removed 0 bases from V and 6 bases from J, with 16 bases in between. The CDR3 bases are TGTGCCAGCAGCTTGGTACCGGACAGCTTGGGTAATTCACCCCTCCACTTT. Protein sequence: CASSLVPDSLGNSPLHF.

The chain recombines TRBV5-1 with TRBJ2-7, with 13 bases identical to TRBD2. The germline gives CDR1 SGHRS, CDR2 YFSETQ. The CDR3 totals 15 residues. Trimming removed 2 bases from V and 3 bases from J; junction bases left unmatched: 2. The CDR3 sequence is CASSLTSGGGYEQYF. The CDR3 region has the DNA TGCGCCAGCAGCTTAACTAGCGGGGGGGGCTACGAGCAGTACTTC.

The CDR3 bases are TGTGCCAGCAGCTTAGTGGCGGGGGGGAAAGAGACCCAGTACTTC. Translating it yields CASSLVAGGKETQYF. The genes are TRBV7-2 and TRBJ2-5, with 9 bases fitting TRBD2. The CDR3 contains 15 residues. Germline V gene sequence: CDR1 SGHTA, CDR2 FQGNSA. V gave up 1 base and J gave up 3 bases; unmatched junction bases: 3.

The chain combines TRBV29-1 with TRBJ2-1; D uncertain. In germline, CDR1 is SQVTM, CDR2 ANQGSEA. Between the trimmed V and J ends, which lost 5 bases and 3 bases, there was a span of 14 bases. The CDR3 has 14 amino acids. The CDR3 DNA is TGCAGCGTTATTCCGTCTTCCTACTACAATGAGCAGTTCTTC. Translating it yields CSVIPSSYYNEQFF.

The chain couples TRBV7-2 to TRBJ1-1, with D maybe TRBD1 (6 bases). With 2 bases removed from V and 1 base from J, the gap between germline ends came to 14 bases. The CDR3 has 16 residues. Germline-derived CDR1 and CDR2 are SGHTA and FQGNSA. CDR3 DNA sequence: TGTGCCAGCAGCTTACAAGTGGGACACTCGAACACTGAAGCTTTCTTT. Amino acid sequence: CASSLQVGHSNTEAFF.

The chain combines TRBV11-2 with TRBJ2-7; 7 bases are a match to TRBD1. This CDR3 comprises 12 residues. Germline CDR1 and CDR2: SGHAT and FQNNGV. Trimming cost V 5 bases and J 5 bases; bases outside gene matches: 3. CDR3 bases: TGTGCCAGCAGCCGTACAGGGGACGAGCAGTACTTC. Protein sequence: CASSRTGDEQYF.

J is TRBJ2-3 and V is TRBV2, with 7 positions matching TRBD1. V shed 9 bases and J 7 bases; nucleotides not matched to a gene: 10. The length of the CDR3 is 13 residues. From germline, CDR1 is SNHLY and CDR2 FYNNEI. CDR3 in DNA: TGTGCCAGAACTTTGGGGACAGCCTATACGCAGTATTTT. Its translation: CARTLGTAYTQYF.

V is TRBV29-1 and J is TRBJ1-1; TRBD1 aligns across 11 bases. This CDR3 is 13 amino acids long. Trimming removed 6 bases from V and 5 bases from J; junction bases left unmatched: 5. The germline V gene encodes CDR1 SQVTM and CDR2 ANQGSEA. In nucleotides, the CDR3 is TGCAGCGTGGGACAGGGGGAGAGGACTGAAGCTTTCTTT. Translation: CSVGQGERTEAFF.

This clone was seen once. This chain links TRBV19 with TRBJ1-3, with D possibly matching TRBD1 (5 bases). V dropped 3 bases and J dropped 0 bases, with 9 bases sitting between them. The CDR3 consists of 15 residues. Germline CDR1 reads LNHDA; CDR2 reads SQIVND (reference sequence). CDR3 region: CASSMQGGSGNTIYF. The CDR3, as DNA: TGTGCCAGTAGTATGCAGGGAGGCTCTGGAAACACCATATATTTT.